The clone carrying this TCR beta chain was recorded a few times. Its specificity is unknown. These data originate in a study of STAT3 mutations in large granular lymphocyte leukemia. Study as a whole: More than half of T-LGLL patients received immunosuppressive therapy.

Profiled with immunoSEQ multiplex PCR; TCRdb holds only in-frame clones, not every one. The data show 9,000 to 15,000 clones, about three quarters seen once. The CDR3 loop spans 14 amino acids. From germline, CDR1 is MNHEY and CDR2 SMNVEV (reference sequence). After removal of 5 bases from V and 4 bases from J, the junction contained 7 bases not matched to a gene. The study's findings and limits: Variable sampling intervals and differing treatment regimens complicated linking therapy response to TCR clonal burden changes. Every T-cell large granular lymphocyte leukemia patient had at least one immunodominant TCR beta clonotype. After therapy, about 35% of the 18 patients switched clonotypes, all new clones STAT3 wild type. Suggested: STAT3 mutation was not the ancestral event for these clonal expansions.

The chain uses TRBV27 and TRBJ2-5; 7 bases are shared with TRBD2. The sequence came from a man aged 55 to 70 with T-cell large granular lymphocyte leukemia. Some clones in this sample may be carry-over from other donors' samples. Sequencing was done on a sample of peripheral blood mononuclear cells. In DNA, the CDR3 is TGTGCCAGCAGTCACAACAGCGGGACAGAGACCCAGTACTTC. Amino acids: CASSHNSGTETQYF.